A single sample is the source of the 12 T cell receptor beta chains below, sequenced in a study of PD-1 blockade in classical Hodgkin lymphoma. As for time point: newly diagnosed, previously untreated cHL patient sample. Clones were sequenced by immunoSEQ multiplex PCR, and TCRdb holds only the in-frame ones, with some missing. The sample holds around 25,000 clones; approximately 95% are singletons and the top ten take about 3.9%. Sequencing input: peripheral blood mononuclear cells (PBMCs). The receptor source for this set is a human donor with classical Hodgkin lymphoma.

The rearrangement uses TRBV11-2 and TRBJ2-3; D is unresolved. Trimming took 2 bases from V and 9 from J, leaving 15 bases between them. The CDR3 is 14 residues long. CDR1 and CDR2 from the germline V gene are SGHAT and FQNNGV. CDR3 region: CASSLITGQWTQYF. CDR3 sequence (DNA): TGTGCCAGCAGCTTAATCACTGGCCAGTGGACGCAGTATTTT.

V is TRBV5-6 and J is TRBJ2-2; D is unclear. Germline V lookup: CDR1 SGHDT, CDR2 YYEEEE. This CDR3 has 16 amino acids. The V gene lost 3 bases and the J gene lost 0 bases, with 12 bases spanning the gap. The CDR3 DNA sequence: TGTGCCAGCAGCTGGAATGTAGGCACGAACACCGGGGAGCTGTTTTTT. As protein: CASSWNVGTNTGELFF.

The chain uses TRBV7-9 and TRBJ2-2, with D possibly being TRBD2 (7 bases). Germline V gene sequence: CDR1 SEHNR, CDR2 FQNEAQ (reference sequence). The CDR3 spans 16 residues. The V gene lost 3 bases and the J gene lost 5 bases, with 16 bases spanning the gap. Written as DNA, the CDR3 is TGTGCCAGCAGCTTGGGCGGGGGCCGGGTAACCGGGGAGCTGTTTTTT. Translation gives CASSLGGGRVTGELFF.

V usage is TRBV7-9 and J usage is TRBJ1-3; D uncertain. The germline V gene encodes CDR1 SEHNR and CDR2 FQNEAQ (reference sequence). The CDR3 has 12 amino acids. The V and J ends lost 5 bases and 7 bases respectively, with 9 bases between them. CDR3 protein: CASSPQGNTIYF. DNA for the CDR3: TGTGCCAGCAGCCCCCAAGGGAACACCATATATTTT.

For the CDR3, the DNA is TGTGCCAGCAGACAGGGATCGGAGCAGTACTTC. Translated: CASRQGSEQYF. V usage is TRBV7-2 and J usage is TRBJ2-7; D is possibly TRBD1 (6 bases). Germline V CDR1 and CDR2: SGHTA, FQGNSA. CDR3 length: 11 amino acids. The V end was cut by 6 bases, the J end by 7 bases, with 10 bases between.

The chain combines TRBV4-3 with TRBJ1-1, with 11 bases matching TRBD1. CDR1 and CDR2 (germline): LGHNA, YSLEER. This CDR3 comprises 15 residues. The trim removed 4 bases at V and 7 bases at J, leaving 8 bases unmatched. The CDR3 nucleotides are TGCGCCAGCAGCCCGGGACAGGGGGGGCCGCTTGAAGCTTTCTTT. Its protein is CASSPGQGGPLEAFF.

The chain has TRBV28 and TRBJ1-5; possibly TRBD1 for D (6 bases). The CDR3 is made up of 14 amino acids. CDR1 is MDHEN, CDR2 SYDVKM, per germline. V lost 5 bases and J 4 bases, leaving 12 bases between the germline ends. As DNA, the CDR3 is TGTGCCAGCAGTGGGGGGCCGATTAATCAGCCCCAGCATTTT. Protein: CASSGGPINQPQHF.

This clone is a singleton in its sample. The V call is TRBV6-6, the J call TRBJ1-4; D may be TRBD1 (5 bases). V was shortened by 0 bases and J by 9 bases, with 14 bases between the two germline ends. Germline V gene data show CDR1 as MNHNY and CDR2 as SVGAGI (reference sequence). This CDR3 spans 15 amino acids. The CDR3: CASSYSPQGKKKLFF. The CDR3 DNA follows: TGTGCCAGCAGTTACTCGCCCCAGGGAAAGAAAAAACTGTTTTTT.

The CDR3 DNA reads TGTGCCAGCAGGGGGGGGGACTCCTACAATCAGCCCCAGCATTTT. Translating gives CASRGGDSYNQPQHF. This chain links TRBV6-6 with TRBJ1-5, with D perhaps matching TRBD1 (5 bases). Trimming stripped 6 bases from V and 3 bases from J, with 15 bases between. This CDR3 spans 15 amino acids. The germline V gene has CDR1 MNHNY and CDR2 SVGAGI (reference sequence).

This sequence joins TRBV7-2 and TRBJ1-3, with TRBD1 as a possible D gene (6 bases). CDR3 size: 15 residues. CDR1 is SGHTA, CDR2 FQGNSA, per germline. Trimming pared 5 bases from V and 4 bases from J, leaving 15 bases between. The CDR3 nucleotides are TGTGCCAGCAGCCCCCCCTTGGGACAAGGAAACACCATATATTTT. It encodes CASSPPLGQGNTIYF.

For the CDR3, the DNA is TGTGCCAGCAGCCCCCGGGGTGGTAACTCACCCCTCCACTTT. This encodes CASSPRGGNSPLHF. The rearrangement links TRBV7-6 to TRBJ1-6; D not certain. CDR1 is SGHVS, CDR2 FNYEAQ, per germline. Trimming removed 5 bases from V and 10 bases from J, with 15 bases in between. This CDR3 contains 14 residues.

CDR3 residues: CASSLTAGGFSPLHF. CDR3 in DNA: TGTGCCAGCAGTTTAACGGCAGGGGGCTTTTCACCCCTCCACTTT. The chain has TRBV28 and TRBJ1-6; 8 nucleotides agree with TRBD1. The CDR3 has 15 residues. V dropped 2 bases and J dropped 9; count of bases not matched to a gene: 6. The germline CDR1 and CDR2 sequences are MDHEN and SYDVKM.